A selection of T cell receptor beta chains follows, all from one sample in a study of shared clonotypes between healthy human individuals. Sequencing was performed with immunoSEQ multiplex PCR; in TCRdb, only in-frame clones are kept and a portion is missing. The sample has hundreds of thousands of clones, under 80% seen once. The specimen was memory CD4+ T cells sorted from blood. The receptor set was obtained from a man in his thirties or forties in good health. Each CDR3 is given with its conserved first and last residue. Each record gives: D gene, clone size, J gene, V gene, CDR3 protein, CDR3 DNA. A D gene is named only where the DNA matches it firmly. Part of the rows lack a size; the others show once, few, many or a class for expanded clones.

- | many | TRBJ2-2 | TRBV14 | CASSQPIAGELFF | TGTGCCAGCAGCCAACCCATCGCCGGGGAGCTGTTTTTT
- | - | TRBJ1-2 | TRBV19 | CASSISPVDGYTF | TGTGCCAGTAGTATCTCTCCGGTGGACGGCTACACCTTC
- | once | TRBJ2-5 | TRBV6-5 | CASSYGGGSQETQYF | TGTGCCAGCAGTTATGGTGGGGGATCCCAAGAGACCCAGTACTTC
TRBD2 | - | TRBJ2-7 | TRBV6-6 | CASSPLAGAGEQYF | TGTGCCAGCAGTCCCCTAGCGGGAGCAGGCGAGCAGTACTTC
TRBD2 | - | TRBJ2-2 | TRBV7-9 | CANPKRGSGFTGELFF | TGTGCCAATCCAAAGCGGGGGAGCGGTTTCACCGGGGAGCTGTTTTTT
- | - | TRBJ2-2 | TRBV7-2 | CASSLGVNTGELFF | TGTGCCAGCAGCTTAGGGGTCAACACCGGGGAGCTGTTTTTT
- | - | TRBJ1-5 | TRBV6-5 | CASSYSGGNQPQHF | TGTGCCAGCAGTTACTCGGGAGGGAATCAGCCCCAGCATTTT
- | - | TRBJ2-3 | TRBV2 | CASRFTADTQYF | TGTGCCAGCAGATTTACCGCAGATACGCAGTATTTT
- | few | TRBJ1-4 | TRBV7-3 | CASSRNKNEKLFF | TGTGCCAGCAGCCGAAATAAAAATGAAAAACTGTTTTTT
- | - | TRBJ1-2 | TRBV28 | CASSPKNRVEGYTF | TGTGCCAGCAGTCCTAAGAACAGGGTGGAGGGCTACACCTTC
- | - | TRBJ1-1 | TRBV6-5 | CASSLLAGIEAFF | TGTGCCAGCAGCCTATTGGCAGGGATTGAAGCTTTCTTT
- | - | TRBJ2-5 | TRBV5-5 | CASNRPKETQYF | TGTGCCAGCAATAGGCCGAAAGAGACCCAGTACTTC
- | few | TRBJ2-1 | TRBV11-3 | CASSPAGDEQFF | TGTGCCAGCAGCCCGGCTGGCGATGAGCAGTTCTTC
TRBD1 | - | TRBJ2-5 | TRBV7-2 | CASGQAARETQYF | TGTGCCAGCGGACAGGCCGCCAGGGAGACCCAGTACTTC
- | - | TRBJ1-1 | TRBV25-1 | CASSTAGGTEAFF | TGTGCCAGCAGTACAGCAGGAGGGACTGAAGCTTTCTTT
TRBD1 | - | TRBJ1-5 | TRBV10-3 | CAISESGTDNQPQHF | TGTGCCATCAGTGAGTCTGGGACAGACAATCAGCCCCAGCATTTT
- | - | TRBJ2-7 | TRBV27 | CASSLGQNSYEQYF | TGTGCCAGCAGTTTAGGACAGAACTCCTACGAGCAGTACTTC
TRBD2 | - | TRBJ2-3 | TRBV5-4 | CASSLDGTSGRRDTQYF | TGTGCCAGCAGCTTGGACGGGACTAGCGGGAGAAGGGATACGCAGTATTTT
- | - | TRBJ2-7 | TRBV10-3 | CAISESTGSEQYF | TGTGCCATCAGTGAGTCCACAGGGAGCGAGCAGTACTTC
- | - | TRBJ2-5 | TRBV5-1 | CASSLTGSQETQYF | TGCGCCAGCAGCTTGACAGGGAGCCAAGAGACCCAGTACTTC
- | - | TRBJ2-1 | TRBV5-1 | CASSFNSQSTYNEQFF | TGCGCCAGCAGCTTTAATTCCCAGTCCACCTACAATGAGCAGTTCTTC
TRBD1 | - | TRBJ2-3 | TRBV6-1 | CASTTRTGWTDTQYF | TGTGCCAGCACCACCAGGACAGGGTGGACAGATACGCAGTATTTT
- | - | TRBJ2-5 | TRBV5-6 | CASRLSFRVGVLATQYF | TGTGCCAGCAGATTGTCTTTCAGGGTTGGGGTATTGGCGACCCAGTACTTC
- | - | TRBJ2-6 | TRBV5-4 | CASRGRGSGANVLTF | TGTGCCAGCAGGGGAAGGGGGTCTGGGGCCAACGTCCTGACTTTC
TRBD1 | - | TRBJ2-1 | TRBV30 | CAWSSRPDRVVFNEQFF | TGTGCCTGGAGTTCCCGACCCGACAGGGTTGTATTCAATGAGCAGTTCTTC
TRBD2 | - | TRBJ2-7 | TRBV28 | CASSFGLGAGGSEQYF | TGTGCCAGCAGTTTCGGTTTGGGAGCGGGAGGGTCCGAGCAGTACTTC
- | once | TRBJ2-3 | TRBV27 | CASRPLIGARGSTDTQYF | TGTGCCAGCAGACCCCTAATCGGGGCACGTGGTAGCACAGATACGCAGTATTTT
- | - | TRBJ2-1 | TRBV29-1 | CSAEYNEQFF | TGCAGCGCCGAGTACAATGAGCAGTTCTTC
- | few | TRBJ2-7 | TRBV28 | CASSLRTIGREAAREQYF | TGTGCCAGCAGTTTACGGACCATCGGCCGTGAGGCGGCTCGCGAGCAGTACTTC
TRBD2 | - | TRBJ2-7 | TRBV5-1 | CASSLTSGSYYEQYF | TGCGCCAGCAGCTTGACTAGCGGGAGTTACTACGAGCAGTACTTC
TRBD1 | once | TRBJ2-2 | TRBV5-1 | CASSLGQGATGELFF | TGCGCCAGCAGCTTGGGGCAGGGGGCCACCGGGGAGCTGTTTTTT
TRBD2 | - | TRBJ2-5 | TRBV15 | CATSSLLGAGGQETQYF | TGTGCCACCAGCAGCCTTTTGGGGGCGGGAGGACAAGAGACCCAGTACTTC
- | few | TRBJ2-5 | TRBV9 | CASSPITPILETQYF | TGTGCCAGCAGCCCTATTACCCCTATTTTGGAGACCCAGTACTTC